This TCR beta chain was documented in a study of cytomegalovirus exposure and HLA in healthy donors. Across the study: The roughly 100 million unique TCR beta sequences, from about 190 million T cells, were found by an earlier analysis. Study outcomes and limitations: Sequencing likely generated an artifact that appeared as a cluster of highly shared sequence variants. Segments of the TCR beta V type were, in most cases, productive about 87% or about 30% of the time in an earlier analysis.

Germline assignment: CDR1 SNHLY and CDR2 FYNNEI. Losses at the gene ends were 7 bases for V and 2 bases for J; bases not matched to a gene: 4. The length of the CDR3 is 14 residues. Comment on this clone: Its target is not known.

Primers: 60 Vbeta forward and 13 Jbeta reverse. Libraries were prepared by immunoSEQ multiplex PCR; TCRdb keeps only in-frame clonotypes and omits some of them. The sample lists about 130,000 clones, around 72% occurring once. The TCR originated in a man younger than 45 in good health and CMV-seronegative. This rearrangement joins TRBV2 to TRBJ1-3; 8 nucleotides line up with TRBD1. Sequenced sample: PBMCs. DNA of the CDR3: TGTGCCAGCAACAGACAGGGGACTGGAAACACCATATATTTT. It yields the protein CASNRQGTGNTIYF.